This note documents a single T cell receptor beta chain sequence. Its antigen is still unknown. V was pared by 4 bases and J by 10 bases, with 26 bases between. The CDR3 is made up of 16 amino acids. Germline CDR1 and CDR2: SGHRS and YFSETQ. Amplification used 60 Vbeta primers and 13 Jbeta primers. The assay was immunoSEQ multiplex PCR, and TCRdb's table has in-frame clones only and misses some. This table holds over 110,000 clones, 75% to 85% found once. This entry is derived from a study of cytomegalovirus exposure and HLA in healthy donors. Study conclusions and caveats: Later, an analysis showed that TCR beta chains associated with HLA were more clonally expanded than others that were equally common. According to the study, 150 to 200 TCR beta chains were cytomegalovirus-associated. CMV serostatus alone was available as immune exposure information. Several of the most significant clusters appeared, in a later analysis, to be linked to common viral pathogens.

J is TRBJ1-1 and V is TRBV5-1; perhaps TRBD1 as D (5 bases). Sequencing was carried out using PBMCs. This receptor was obtained from a man in his forties in good health and CMV-seronegative. The CDR3 reads CASSMNPTTGEGGAFF. CDR3 nucleotides: TGCGCCAGCAGCATGAACCCCACCACAGGAGAAGGTGGAGCTTTCTTT.